Each of the 20 T cell receptor beta chains below was sequenced from the same sample in a study of T cell repertoires in cytomegalovirus infection. These receptors lack a known antigen. Via MiXCR, TCRdb re-called the reads, giving one row per CDR3 protein. The sample holds about half a million distinct CDR3 sequences, 33% seen once. Sequenced material: cultured PBMCs, taken from culture after CMV antigen stimulation. The receptors shown here come from a human donor in good health (CMV status not recorded). Some clones in this sample may be carry-over from other donors' samples.

The V gene is TRBV10-2, the J gene TRBJ2-7; the match to TRBD2 covers 9 bases. V dropped 5 bases and J dropped 6; count of bases not matched to a gene: 2. CDR3 length: 12 amino acids. Germline lookup yields CDR1 WSHSY and CDR2 SAAADI. This chain's CDR3 is CASSPSGIEQYV. The CDR3 DNA reads as TGCGCCAGCAGTCCTAGCGGGATCGAGCAGTACGTC.

This clonotype was detected a few times. The V gene is TRBV6-1, the J gene TRBJ2-1, with D uncertain. The CDR3 has 15 residues. Deletions cut 0 bases from V and 8 bases from J, with 14 bases between. Germline loops: CDR1 MNHNS, CDR2 SASEGT. The CDR3 loop is CASSEAESSFYEQFF. The CDR3 DNA follows: TGTGCCAGCAGTGAAGCTGAATCTAGTTTCTATGAGCAGTTCTTC.

V is TRBV12-3 or TRBV12-4 and J is TRBJ1-6, with 7 bases identical to TRBD1. The CDR3 length is 14 residues. V was clipped by 6 bases and J by 4 bases; unmatched bases: 3. The CDR3 coding sequence is TGTGCCAGCAGCTGGGACAGTTATAATTCACCCCTCCACTTT. Amino acids: CASSWDSYNSPLHF.

This clonotype showed up many times. J is TRBJ1-2 and V is TRBV7-2; D unclear. The CDR3 consists of 14 residues. Looked up from germline, CDR1 is SGHTA and CDR2 is FQGNSA. V was cut by 0 bases and J by 4 bases, with 9 bases left in between. The CDR3 region is CASSLAGPSYGYTF. CDR3 coding DNA: TGTGCCAGCAGCTTAGCCGGACCTTCCTATGGCTACACCTTC.

This clonotype was recorded many times. The CDR3 sequence: CASSPYNEQFF. DNA for the CDR3: TGTGCCAGCAGCCCGTACAATGAGCAGTTCTTC. The V gene is TRBV25-1, the J gene TRBJ2-1; D is undetermined. The CDR3 contains 11 residues. The germline V gene encodes CDR1 MGHDK and CDR2 SYGVNS. V dropped 6 bases and J dropped 4 bases, with 4 bases sitting between them.

The chain combines TRBV11-2 with TRBJ2-3, with 9 bases lining up with TRBD2. Germline CDR1 is SGHAT and CDR2 is FQNNGV. There are 17 residues in the CDR3. The V segment lost 2 bases and the J segment 2 bases; nucleotides outside the gene matches: 8. CDR3 residues: CASSLSFLAGATDTQYF. The DNA for the CDR3 is TGTGCCAGCAGCTTATCCTTTTTAGCGGGAGCCACAGATACGCAGTATTTT.

DNA of the CDR3: TGCAGTGCTCAAAAGACTAGCCCCAGTGCCGATACGCAGTATTTT. It yields the protein CSAQKTSPSADTQYF. The V gene is TRBV20-1, the J gene TRBJ2-3; 7 bases agree with TRBD2. This CDR3 is built from 15 residues. The J segment lost 6 bases and the V segment lost 5 bases, leaving 14 bases of the junction unmatched. CDR1 and CDR2 (germline): DFQATT, SNEGSKA (reference sequence).

The chain joins TRBV19 to TRBJ1-3; tentatively, D is TRBD1 (5 bases). CDR1 LNHDA and CDR2 SQIVND come from the germline V gene (reference sequence). V gave up 7 bases and J gave up 0 bases, with 19 bases separating them. This CDR3 has 17 amino acids. This CDR3 is CASKVGGGDLSGNTIYF. Written as DNA, the CDR3 is TGTGCCAGTAAAGTGGGGGGAGGAGACCTCTCTGGAAACACCATATATTTT. Drawing the rest from reference TRBV19 and TRBJ1-3, the complete variable domain is DGGITQSPKYLFRKEGQNVTLSCEQNLNHDAMYWYRQDPGQGLRLIYYSQIVNDFQKGDIAEGYSVSREKKESFPLTVTSAQKNPTAFYLCASKVGGGDLSGNTIYFGEGSWLTVV.

The CDR3 spells CSGGQPSYNEQFF. The CDR3, as DNA: TGCAGCGGGGGACAGCCGAGCTACAATGAGCAGTTCTTC. The chain uses TRBV29-1 and TRBJ2-1, with 7 bases fitting TRBD1. CDR3 length: 13 residues. The ends lost 7 bases at V and 3 bases at J; junction bases unmatched: 6. Germline V gene sequence: CDR1 SQVTM, CDR2 ANQGSEA.

The gene calls are TRBV29-1 and TRBJ2-1, with TRBD2 matching over 7 bases. Germline V gives CDR1 SQVTM, CDR2 ANQGSEA. The CDR3 spans 15 residues. After removal of 0 bases from V and 4 bases from J, the junction contained 6 bases not matched to a gene. CDR3 region: CSVEDSSGMYNEQFF. The DNA of the CDR3 is TGCAGCGTTGAAGATTCTAGCGGAATGTACAATGAGCAGTTCTTC.

The chain joins TRBV20-1 to TRBJ2-5; D not resolved. This CDR3 has 11 amino acids. V gave up 5 bases and J gave up 5 bases, with 9 bases separating them. CDR1 is DFQATT and CDR2 is SNEGSKA in the germline V gene (reference sequence). The CDR3 DNA is TGCAGTGCTCATAAAGAGGAGACCCAGTACTTC. Protein product: CSAHKEETQYF.

CDR3 region: CASRMTGGSGNTIYF. Written as DNA, the CDR3 is TGTGCCAGCAGAATGACAGGGGGCTCTGGAAACACCATATATTTT. This chain connects TRBV27 to TRBJ1-3; 9 bases fit TRBD1. The length of the CDR3 is 15 residues. CDR1 is MNHEY, CDR2 SMNVEV, per germline (reference sequence). Trimming at V came to 6 bases and at J to 0 bases, leaving 3 bases not matched to a gene.

This chain links TRBV12-3 or TRBV12-4 with TRBJ2-3; tentative D call: TRBD1 (5 bases). V dropped 6 bases and J dropped 8 bases, with 12 bases sitting between them. The CDR3 totals 12 residues. CDR3 bases: TGTGCCAGCAGCCCCTCCCAGGGTACGCAGTATTTT. Encoded protein: CASSPSQGTQYF.

This clonotype has just a few counts. The chain links TRBV29-1 to TRBJ1-1; 8 nucleotides agree with TRBD1. CDR3 size: 14 residues. Unmatched junction bases numbered 8, after V lost 2 bases and J lost 6 bases. Per germline, CDR1 SQVTM and CDR2 ANQGSEA. CDR3 DNA: TGCAGCGTTGAAAGGGCGGACAGGGTCTCTGAAGCTTTCTTT. Translation: CSVERADRVSEAFF.

The CDR3 region is CASSSRTSGTIGEQYF. The CDR3 region has the DNA TGTGCCAGCAGCTCACGGACTAGCGGGACCATTGGGGAGCAGTACTTC. The chain couples TRBV7-9 to TRBJ2-7, with 12 bases lining up with TRBD2. There are 16 residues in the CDR3. V lost 4 bases to trimming and J lost 7 bases; unmatched junction nucleotides: 11. Looked up from germline, CDR1 is SEHNR and CDR2 is FQNEAQ (reference sequence).

V and J are TRBV7-3 and TRBJ2-3; D is unresolved. This CDR3 contains 13 residues. CDR1 is SGHTA and CDR2 is FQGTGA in the germline V gene. Trimming took off 5 bases at V and 6 bases at J, with 12 bases between the two ends. The DNA of the CDR3 is TGTGCCAGCAGCCGTCAACGCGGTGATACGCAGTATTTT. It is translated as CASSRQRGDTQYF.

CDR3 nucleotide sequence: TGTGCCAGCAGTTTATGGGACAGTAGTCAGCCCCAGCATTTT. Translation: CASSLWDSSQPQHF. V gene TRBV27 combines with J gene TRBJ1-5; 7 bases are shared with TRBD1. The germline CDR1 and CDR2 sequences are MNHEY and SMNVEV (reference sequence). The V segment lost 1 base and the J segment 6 bases; nucleotides outside the gene matches: 3. The CDR3 has 14 amino acids.

The chain couples TRBV20-1 to TRBJ2-5; no clear D. The CDR3 totals 14 residues. V lost 3 bases to trimming and J lost 5 bases, with 16 bases between them. Germline V lookup: CDR1 DFQATT, CDR2 SNEGSKA (reference sequence). CDR3 sequence: CSASEAPGPETQYF. The DNA of the CDR3 is TGCAGTGCTAGTGAGGCCCCCGGACCTGAGACCCAGTACTTC.

This clonotype has just a few counts. The CDR3 bases are TGTGCCAGCAGCGCACTCGGTGGAGGGGGGGACACCGGGGAGCTGTTTTTT. It yields the protein CASSALGGGGDTGELFF. V gene TRBV7-3 combines with J gene TRBJ2-2; TRBD2 might be the D (7 bases). Per germline, CDR1 SGHTA and CDR2 FQGTGA. This CDR3 region has 17 residues. The germline V and J ends were trimmed by 5 bases and 3 bases, with 19 bases remaining between them.

V is TRBV20-1 and J is TRBJ2-1, with D perhaps matching TRBD1 (8 bases). Germline V gene data show CDR1 as DFQATT and CDR2 as SNEGSKA (reference sequence). The CDR3 covers 16 residues. Trimming stripped 2 bases from V and 15 bases from J, with 29 bases between. This chain's CDR3 is CSARLLLADDRGFRFF. Written as DNA, the CDR3 is TGCAGTGCTAGACTACTCCTAGCGGATGACAGGGGATTTAGGTTCTTC.